This T cell receptor (beta chain) was recovered during a study of vaccination effects on CD4 cells after COVID-19. Overall study results and limits: Convalescent patients numbered few in the study; early post-infection timepoints were missing entirely.

Before sequencing, viral peptide pools were used by the ViraFEST assay to expand antigen-specific CD4+ T cells. After roughly ten days in culture, the CD4+ T cells were isolated. The individual was infected with SARS-CoV-2 between March and December 2020, as confirmed by PCR. Half-medium replacement with IL-2 medium occurred on days 3 and 7. As regards this clone: No antigen is known for it.

Only in-frame clones appear in the TCRdb table, and some are missing; sequencing was by immunoSEQ multiplex PCR. The table lists approximately 40,000 clones, around 75% of them singletons. Trimming shortened V by 0 bases and J by 3 bases, and 8 bases separated the two germline ends. From germline, CDR1 is SGHTA and CDR2 FQGNSA. CDR3 length: 14 amino acids. The TCR comes from a human donor who had a prior SARS-CoV-2 infection. Sequencing used CD4+ T cells from PBMCs cultured with a peptide pool, obtained before COVID-19 vaccination. V and J are TRBV7-2 and TRBJ1-2, with D tentatively TRBD1 (6 bases). CDR3 nucleotide sequence: TGTGCCAGCAGCTTAGCGGCAGGGGACTATGGCTACACCTTC. Translation: CASSLAAGDYGYTF. The complete variable domain, with remaining parts taken from reference TRBV7-2 and TRBJ1-2, reads GAGVSQSPSNKVTEKGKDVELRCDPISGHTALYWYRQSLGQGLEFLIYFQGNSAPDKSGLPSDRFSAERTGGSVSTLTIQRTQQEDSAVYLCASSLAAGDYGYTFGSGTRLTVV.